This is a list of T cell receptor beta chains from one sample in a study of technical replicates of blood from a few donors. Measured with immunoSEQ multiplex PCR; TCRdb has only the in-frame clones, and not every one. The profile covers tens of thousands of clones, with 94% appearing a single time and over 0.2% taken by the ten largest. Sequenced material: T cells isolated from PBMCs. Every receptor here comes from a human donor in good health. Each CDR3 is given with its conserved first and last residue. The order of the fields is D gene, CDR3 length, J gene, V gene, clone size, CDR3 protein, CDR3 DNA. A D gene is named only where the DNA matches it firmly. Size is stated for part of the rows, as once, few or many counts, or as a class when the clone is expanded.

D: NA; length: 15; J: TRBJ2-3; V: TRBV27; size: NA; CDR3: CASSLSLGSPDTQYF; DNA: TGTGCCAGCAGTTTGAGCTTAGGGAGCCCAGATACGCAGTATTTT
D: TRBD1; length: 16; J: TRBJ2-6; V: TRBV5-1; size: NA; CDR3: CASSSDRFSGANVLTF; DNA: TGCGCCAGCAGCTCGGACAGGTTCTCTGGGGCCAACGTCCTGACTTTC
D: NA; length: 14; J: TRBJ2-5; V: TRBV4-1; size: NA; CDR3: CASSQGGTQETQYF; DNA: TGCGCCAGCAGCCAAGGGGGCACCCAAGAGACCCAGTACTTC
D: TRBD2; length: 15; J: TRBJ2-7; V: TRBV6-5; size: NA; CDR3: CASRILAGGHYEQYF; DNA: TGTGCCAGCAGGATACTAGCGGGGGGGCACTACGAGCAGTACTTC
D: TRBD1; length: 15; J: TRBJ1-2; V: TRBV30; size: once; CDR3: CAWTTGTGLYYGYTF; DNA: TGTGCCTGGACCACCGGGACAGGGCTTTATTATGGCTACACCTTC
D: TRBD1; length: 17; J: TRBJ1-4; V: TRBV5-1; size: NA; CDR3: CASSLGGQGLANEKLFF; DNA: TGCGCCAGCAGCTTGGGCGGACAGGGGCTGGCTAATGAAAAACTGTTTTTT
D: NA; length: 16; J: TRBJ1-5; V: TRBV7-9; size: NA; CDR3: CASSPGGGGSNQPQHF; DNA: TGTGCCAGCAGCCCGGGAGGGGGGGGAAGCAATCAGCCCCAGCATTTT
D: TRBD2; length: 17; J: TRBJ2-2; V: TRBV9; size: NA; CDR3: CASSVHGLAGGTGELFF; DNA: TGTGCCAGCAGCGTACACGGTCTAGCGGGGGGTACCGGGGAGCTGTTTTTT
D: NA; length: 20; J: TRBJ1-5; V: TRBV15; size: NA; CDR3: CATSRDKFARAEVSNQPQHF; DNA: TGTGCCACCAGCAGAGATAAATTTGCGCGGGCTGAAGTAAGCAATCAGCCCCAGCATTTT
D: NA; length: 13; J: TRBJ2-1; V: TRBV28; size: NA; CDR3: CASSPGVYNEQFF; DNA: TGTGCCAGCAGCCCCGGTGTGTACAATGAGCAGTTCTTC
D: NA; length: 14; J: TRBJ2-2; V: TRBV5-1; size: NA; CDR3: CASKSRENTGELFF; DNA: TGCGCCAGCAAATCACGGGAGAACACCGGGGAGCTGTTTTTT
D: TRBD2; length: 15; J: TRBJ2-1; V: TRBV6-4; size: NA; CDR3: CASSEGLAGDNEQFF; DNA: TGTGCCAGCAGTGAGGGTCTAGCGGGCGACAATGAGCAGTTCTTC
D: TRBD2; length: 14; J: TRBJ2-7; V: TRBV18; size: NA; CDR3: CASSQGLAGYEQYF; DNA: TGTGCCAGCTCACAGGGACTAGCTGGATACGAGCAGTACTTC
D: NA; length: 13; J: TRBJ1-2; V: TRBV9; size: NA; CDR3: CASSVVVGGGYTF; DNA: TGTGCCAGCAGCGTAGTGGTCGGGGGTGGCTACACCTTC
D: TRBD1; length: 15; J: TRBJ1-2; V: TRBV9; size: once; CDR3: CASSAGDSQAYGYTF; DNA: TGTGCCAGCAGCGCTGGGGACAGCCAGGCGTATGGCTACACCTTC
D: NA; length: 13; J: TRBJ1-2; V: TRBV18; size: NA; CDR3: CASSPEGTIGYTF; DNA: TGTGCCAGCTCACCAGAAGGGACTATTGGCTACACCTTC
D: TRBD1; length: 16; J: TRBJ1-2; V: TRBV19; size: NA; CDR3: CASSTLTGGIGYGYTF; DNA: TGTGCCAGTAGTACGTTAACAGGGGGAATCGGCTATGGCTACACCTTC
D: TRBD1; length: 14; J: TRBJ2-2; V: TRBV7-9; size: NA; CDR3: CASSPTNRGVELFF; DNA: TGTGCCAGCAGCCCAACAAACAGGGGAGTGGAGCTGTTTTTT
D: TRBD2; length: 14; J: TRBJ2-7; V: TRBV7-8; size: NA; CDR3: CASSQPGLPDEQYF; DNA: TGTGCCAGCAGCCAACCGGGACTACCAGACGAGCAGTACTTC
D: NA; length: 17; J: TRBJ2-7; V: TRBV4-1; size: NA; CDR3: CASSRKGGGATSYEQYF; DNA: TGCGCCAGCAGCCGAAAGGGGGGGGGCGCCACCTCCTACGAGCAGTACTTC
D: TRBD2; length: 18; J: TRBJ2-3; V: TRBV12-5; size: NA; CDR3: CASGLVKTGTTDTDTQYF; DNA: TGTGCTAGTGGTTTGGTAAAAACCGGGACTACGGACACAGATACGCAGTATTTT
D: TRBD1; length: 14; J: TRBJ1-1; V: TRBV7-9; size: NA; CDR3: CAGGKGTGITEAFF; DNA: TGTGCCGGGGGAAAGGGGACAGGAATCACTGAAGCTTTCTTT
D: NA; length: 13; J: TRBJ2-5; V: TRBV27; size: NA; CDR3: CASSLSPQETQYF; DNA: TGTGCCAGCAGTTTATCCCCTCAAGAGACCCAGTACTTC
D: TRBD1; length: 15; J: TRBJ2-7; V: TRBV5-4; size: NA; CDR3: CASSFKTGTGDEQYF; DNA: TGTGCCAGCAGCTTTAAAACCGGGACAGGGGACGAGCAGTACTTC
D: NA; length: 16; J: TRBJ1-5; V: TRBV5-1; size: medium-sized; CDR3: CASSEGSPGLNQPQHF; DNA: TGCGCCAGCAGCGAGGGTTCCCCGGGATTAAATCAGCCCCAGCATTTT
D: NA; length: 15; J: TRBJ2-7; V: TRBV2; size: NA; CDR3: CASSERVWSLYEQYF; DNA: TGTGCCAGCAGTGAGAGGGTGTGGTCCCTCTACGAGCAGTACTTC
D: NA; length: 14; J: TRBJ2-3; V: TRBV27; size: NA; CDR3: CASSISQVPDTQYF; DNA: TGTGCCAGCAGTATCTCACAGGTGCCAGATACGCAGTATTTT
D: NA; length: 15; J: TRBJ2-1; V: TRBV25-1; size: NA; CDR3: CASSVGNPPYNEQFF; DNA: TGTGCCAGCAGTGTCGGGAATCCCCCCTACAATGAGCAGTTCTTC
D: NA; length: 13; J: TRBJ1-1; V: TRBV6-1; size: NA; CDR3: CASSEQSNTEAFF; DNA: TGTGCCAGCAGTGAGCAGTCGAACACTGAAGCTTTCTTT